The 23 T cell receptor beta chains presented below share a single source sample, sequenced in a study of blood T cell repertoires in COVID-19. Clones were read by immunoSEQ multiplex PCR, and TCRdb kept only the in-frame ones, dropping some. The sample yields roughly 500,000 clones, over 75% seen once. Specimen: PBMCs or T cells enriched from blood (not recorded which). The receptors come from a middle-aged woman who had recovered from COVID-19.

The chain links TRBV5-1 to TRBJ2-5; 10 bases are a match to TRBD2. CDR3 length: 15 amino acids. Per germline, CDR1 SGHRS and CDR2 YFSETQ. Germline trimming cut 0 bases from V and 5 bases from J; bases unmatched to any gene: 4. The CDR3 sequence: CASSLEAGGYETQYF. CDR3 DNA sequence: TGCGCCAGCAGCTTGGAAGCGGGAGGGTACGAGACCCAGTACTTC.

The chain is built from TRBV4-3 and TRBJ2-2; TRBD2 aligns across 7 bases. The trim removed 4 bases at V and 4 bases at J, leaving 6 bases unmatched. Germline V gene data show CDR1 as LGHNA and CDR2 as YSLEER. This CDR3 is built from 15 residues. The CDR3 region is CASSRSGTGTGELFF. CDR3 sequence (DNA): TGCGCCAGCAGCCGAAGCGGGACTGGCACCGGGGAGCTGTTTTTT.

The gene calls are TRBV10-1 and TRBJ2-5, with a weak D call TRBD2 (7 bases). The germline CDR1 and CDR2 sequences are WNHNN and SYGVQD (reference sequence). Trimming took 3 bases from V and 2 from J, leaving 22 bases between them. The CDR3 spans 18 residues. The CDR3 loop reads CASSDTLGGLADQETQYF. CDR3 sequence (DNA): TGCGCCAGCAGTGATACGTTGGGGGGGCTAGCGGATCAAGAGACCCAGTACTTC.

The chain joins TRBV11-2 to TRBJ2-5; tentatively, D is TRBD1 (5 bases). Germline V lookup: CDR1 SGHAT, CDR2 FQNNGV. Trimming cost V 2 bases and J 4 bases, with 14 bases left between them. The CDR3 consists of 15 residues. The CDR3 DNA is TGTGCCAGCAGCTTACTGACAGACCCTACAGAGACCCAGTACTTC. It codes for CASSLLTDPTETQYF. Supplemented by reference TRBV11-2 and TRBJ2-5, the full variable domain reads EAGVAQSPRYKIIEKRQSVAFWCNPISGHATLYWYQQILGQGPKLLIQFQNNGVVDDSQLPKDRFSAERLKGVDSTLKIQPAKLEDSAVYLCASSLLTDPTETQYFGPGTRLLVL.

The rearrangement links TRBV15 to TRBJ2-7; no clear D gene. V lost 1 base to trimming and J lost 3 bases, with 10 bases between them. The CDR3 totals 14 residues. Germline values: CDR1 LNHNV, CDR2 YYDKDF (reference sequence). Here the CDR3 reads CATSRVGRFYEQYF. The CDR3 DNA follows: TGTGCCACCAGCAGAGTTGGCCGATTCTACGAGCAGTACTTC.

This clone was seen a handful of times. This chain links TRBV30 with TRBJ1-4; perhaps TRBD1 as D (5 bases). V was shortened by 1 base and J by 0 bases, with 6 bases between the two germline ends. In germline, CDR1 is GTSNPN, CDR2 SVGIG (reference sequence). The length of the CDR3 is 14 residues. The CDR3 spells CAWSGRATNEKLFF. DNA for the CDR3: TGTGCCTGGAGTGGCAGGGCAACTAATGAAAAACTGTTTTTT.

About this clone: The junction differs from germline at one of its ends, possibly a read error. The genes are TRBV9 and TRBJ2-7; the D gene is possibly TRBD2 (5 bases). Germline CDR1 SGDLS, CDR2 YYNGEE. This CDR3 contains 14 residues. CDR3 sequence: CASRDSEDSHEQYF. CDR3 nucleotide sequence: TGTGCCAGCAGGGACTCAGAGGACTCCCACGAGCAGTACTTC. Full variable domain (missing parts from reference TRBV9 and TRBJ2-7): DSGVTQTPKHLITATGQRVTLRCSPRSGDLSVYWYQQSLDQGLQFLIQYYNGEERAKGNILERFSAQQFPDLHSELNLSSLELGDSALYFCASRDSEDSHEQYFGPGTRLTVT.

V gene TRBV6-2 or TRBV6-3 combines with J gene TRBJ2-2, with TRBD1 matching 9 bases. Unmatched junction bases numbered 9, after V lost 4 bases and J lost 3 bases. This CDR3 comprises 17 residues. Germline loops: CDR1 MNHEY, CDR2 SVGEGT. The CDR3 here is CASSSRDRVAYTGELFF. DNA for the CDR3: TGTGCCAGCAGTTCCCGGGACAGGGTCGCGTACACCGGGGAGCTGTTTTTT.

V gene TRBV7-7 combines with J gene TRBJ2-5; TRBD1 matches 7 bases. The CDR3 totals 15 residues. Germline V gene sequence: CDR1 SSHAT, CDR2 FNYEAQ (reference sequence). V lost 5 bases and J lost 3; bases outside the gene matches: 9. The CDR3 region is CASSPNRGQEETQYF. CDR3 nucleotide sequence: TGTGCCAGCAGCCCAAACCGTGGACAGGAAGAGACCCAGTACTTC.

The chain is built from TRBV10-1 and TRBJ2-5, with 7 bases lining up with TRBD2. The CDR3 is 13 residues long. After removal of 4 bases from V and 3 bases from J, the junction contained 2 bases not matched to a gene. Germline CDR1 WNHNN, CDR2 SYGVQD (reference sequence). The CDR3 is CASSVGREETQYF. In DNA, the CDR3 is TGCGCCAGCAGTGTTGGGAGGGAAGAGACCCAGTACTTC.

The V gene is TRBV5-1, the J gene TRBJ1-1; 9 positions match TRBD1. Germline V gene data show CDR1 as SGHRS and CDR2 as YFSETQ. The CDR3 consists of 15 residues. V lost 2 bases to trimming and J lost 0 bases; unmatched junction nucleotides: 2. CDR3 in amino acids: CASSFGQGLNTEAFF. The CDR3 DNA reads as TGCGCCAGCAGCTTTGGACAGGGGTTGAACACTGAAGCTTTCTTT.

The CDR3 nucleotides are TGTGCCAGCGCCGTAATAGGGGAGGCTGGCTACACCTTC. Protein product: CASAVIGEAGYTF. The chain recombines TRBV6-5 with TRBJ1-2, with D possibly being TRBD1 (5 bases). The CDR3 has 13 residues. The ends were cut back, 8 bases at V and 7 bases at J, with 17 bases in the middle. Germline V gives CDR1 MNHEY, CDR2 SVGAGI.

V is TRBV15 and J is TRBJ2-3; the D gene is possibly TRBD2 (6 bases). Germline lookup yields CDR1 LNHNV and CDR2 YYDKDF (reference sequence). The germline V and J ends were trimmed by 0 bases and 2 bases, with 15 bases remaining between them. This CDR3 contains 17 residues. The CDR3 DNA sequence: TGTGCCACCAGCAGAGAGATAGCGGTTCGCATCACAGATACGCAGTATTTT. It codes for CATSREIAVRITDTQYF.

This clone was recorded once. V gene TRBV9 combines with J gene TRBJ1-1; TRBD1 matches at 8 bases. CDR3 length equals 13 residues. V shed 3 bases and J 8 bases; nucleotides not matched to a gene: 6. The germline CDR1 and CDR2 sequences are SGDLS and YYNGEE. The CDR3: CASSAGTGREAFF. The DNA for the CDR3 is TGTGCCAGCAGCGCCGGGACAGGTCGGGAAGCTTTCTTT.

This chain connects TRBV30 to TRBJ2-1; 8 bases align to TRBD2. Germline V CDR1 and CDR2: GTSNPN, SVGIG (reference sequence). V gave up 2 bases and J gave up 10 bases; unmatched junction bases: 4. The CDR3 has 12 amino acids. The CDR3 nucleotides read TGTGCCTGGAGTCTCGGACTAGCCGAGCAGTTCTTC. Its translation: CAWSLGLAEQFF.

The chain employs TRBV6-5 and TRBJ2-3; 9 nucleotides agree with TRBD2. The CDR3 length is 15 residues. Germline CDR1 reads MNHEY; CDR2 reads SVGAGI. J lost 4 bases, V lost 5 bases, and 7 bases had no gene match. The CDR3 sequence is CASSQLAGVADTQYF. In DNA, the CDR3 is TGTGCCAGCAGTCAGTTAGCGGGAGTGGCAGATACGCAGTATTTT.

This clone was seen just once. The V call is TRBV5-1, the J call TRBJ1-1; 8 nucleotides align to TRBD1. The CDR3 has 13 residues. Germline lookup yields CDR1 SGHRS and CDR2 YFSETQ. J lost 4 bases, V lost 6 bases, and 5 bases had no gene match. The CDR3 coding sequence is TGCGCCAGCAACGACAGGGGAGGCACTGAAGCTTTCTTT. Translated, it gives CASNDRGGTEAFF.

The genes are TRBV27 and TRBJ1-2; TRBD1 is a possible D gene (6 bases). The CDR3 covers 15 residues. Trimming stripped 5 bases from V and 3 bases from J, with 16 bases between. CDR1 is MNHEY and CDR2 is SMNVEV in the germline V gene (reference sequence). The CDR3 region has the DNA TGTGCCAGCAGTCCATACAGGGATTACTACTATGGCTACACCTTC. Its translation is CASSPYRDYYYGYTF.

The chain links TRBV5-6 to TRBJ1-1; D gene ambiguous. Trimming took 4 bases from V and 2 from J, leaving 15 bases between them. This CDR3 comprises 15 residues. Germline assignment: CDR1 SGHDT and CDR2 YYEEEE. The CDR3 is CASSLGGYLNTEAFF. CDR3 bases: TGTGCCAGCAGCCTGGGAGGATACCTAAACACTGAAGCTTTCTTT. Together with reference TRBV5-6 and TRBJ1-1, the CDR3 gives the full variable domain: DAGVTQSPTHLIKTRGQQVTLRCSPKSGHDTVSWYQQALGQGPQFIFQYYEEEERQRGNFPDRFSGHQFPNYSSELNVNALLLGDSALYLCASSLGGYLNTEAFFGQGTRLTVV.

The gene calls are TRBV3-1 (or the pseudogene TRBV3-2) and TRBJ1-2, with 7 bases fitting TRBD1. Germline values: CDR1 LGHDT, CDR2 YNNKEL (reference sequence). V lost 0 bases to trimming and J lost 10 bases; unmatched junction nucleotides: 2. The CDR3 consists of 12 residues. The chain's CDR3 is CASSQDTGAYTF. The DNA for the CDR3 is TGTGCCAGCAGCCAAGATACAGGGGCCTACACCTTC.

The chain links TRBV5-8 to TRBJ1-6; D call uncertain. The germline gives CDR1 SGHTS, CDR2 YDEGEE. The germline V and J ends were trimmed by 4 bases and 10 bases, with 18 bases remaining between them. The CDR3 sequence is 15 residues long. The CDR3 bases are TGTGCCAGCAGCGTTCGAGGAGCCCCCCACTCACCCCTCCACTTT. Translating gives CASSVRGAPHSPLHF. The whole variable domain, remainder taken from reference TRBV5-8 and TRBJ1-6, is EAGVTQSPTHLIKTRGQQATLRCSPISGHTSVYWYQQALGLGLQFLLWYDEGEERNRGNFPPRFSGRQFPNYSSELNVNALELEDSALYLCASSVRGAPHSPLHFGNGTRLTVT.

This chain connects TRBV3-1 (or the pseudogene TRBV3-2) to TRBJ2-7, with TRBD2 identical over 9 bases. V was pared by 1 base and J by 2 bases, with 0 bases of the junction left unmatched. The CDR3 has 14 amino acids. Germline V gene data show CDR1 as LGHDT and CDR2 as YNNKEL (reference sequence). The DNA for the CDR3 is TGTGCCAGCAGCCAAGGACTAGCGGCCTACGAGCAGTACTTC. Translated, it gives CASSQGLAAYEQYF.

The chain couples TRBV10-3 to TRBJ1-2, with TRBD1 matching over 8 bases. Looked up from germline, CDR1 is ENHRY and CDR2 is SYGVKD. This CDR3 region has 15 residues. J was trimmed by 3 bases and V by 6 bases; bases with no gene match: 9. This CDR3 is CAIRDQGQADYGYTF. The CDR3 DNA reads as TGTGCCATCAGAGACCAGGGACAGGCCGACTATGGCTACACCTTC.